The clone carrying this TCR beta chain was seen only once. Its antigen is not identified. This sample stems from a study of cytomegalovirus exposure and HLA in healthy donors. General study results and limits: A later analysis appeared to link common viral pathogens to several of the most significant clusters.

The PCR had 60 Vbeta and 13 Jbeta primers. Only in-frame clones appear in the TCRdb table, and some are missing; sequencing was by immunoSEQ multiplex PCR. The sample lists 200,000 to 250,000 clones, approximately 80% occurring once. Germline loops: CDR1 SEHNR, CDR2 FQNEAQ (reference sequence). The V segment lost 3 bases and the J segment 14 bases; nucleotides outside the gene matches: 6. CDR3 length: 12 residues. This TCR was sampled from a boy aged 2 to 9 in good health and CMV-seronegative. The sequenced sample was PBMCs. V is TRBV7-9 and J is TRBJ1-5, with 8 bases identical to TRBD1. DNA for the CDR3: TGTGCCAGCAGCTTGGGACAGGACCGAAAGCATTTT. Residues: CASSLGQDRKHF.